This is a list of T cell receptor beta chains from one sample in a study of T cell clones after liver transplantation. Clones were sequenced by immunoSEQ multiplex PCR, and TCRdb holds only the in-frame ones, with some missing. The sample shows some 80,000 clones, 84% of them seen only once. Material: CD4+ T cells from blood, obtained around 50 months after liver transplant. These receptors all stem from a human patient who received a liver transplant. The T cells may come from the graft donor. Each CDR3 is given with its conserved first and last residue. D genes are given only for firm matches. Clone size, where shown, is once, few, many, or a class for clones that have expanded.

D gene | J gene | V gene | clone size | CDR3 protein | CDR3 DNA
- | TRBJ2-2 | TRBV7-3 | - | CASSLNANGELFF | TGTGCCAGCAGCTTAAACGCTAACGGGGAGCTGTTTTTT
TRBD1 | TRBJ2-2 | TRBV28 | - | CASIRSGQRTTGELFF | TGTGCCAGCATTCGGTCGGGACAGAGGACAACCGGGGAGCTGTTTTTT
- | TRBJ2-2 | TRBV7-9 | - | CASSFRASGELFF | TGTGCCAGCAGCTTCCGGGCGTCCGGGGAGCTGTTTTTT
- | TRBJ1-2 | TRBV29-1 | - | CSVIWGYGYTF | TGCAGCGTTATATGGGGCTATGGCTACACCTTC
TRBD1 | TRBJ1-5 | TRBV6-6 | - | CASSHATGETQHF | TGTGCCAGCAGCCACGCTACAGGGGAGACCCAGCATTTT
TRBD1 | TRBJ2-3 | TRBV7-2 | - | CASSLARTGGRDTQYF | TGTGCCAGCAGCTTAGCCCGGACAGGGGGTCGAGATACGCAGTATTTT
- | TRBJ1-3 | TRBV25-1 | - | CASSESGNTIYF | TGTGCCAGCAGTGAATCCGGAAACACCATATATTTT
- | TRBJ1-2 | TRBV28 | - | CASSLGSARGAWKGYTF | TGTGCCAGCAGTTTAGGGTCTGCGAGGGGGGCATGGAAGGGCTACACCTTC
- | TRBJ2-5 | TRBV27 | - | CASSLNWSSRETQYF | TGTGCCAGCAGTTTAAATTGGAGCAGCCGGGAGACCCAGTACTTC
- | TRBJ1-3 | TRBV7-2 | - | CASSLNRQGSSGNTIYF | TGTGCCAGCAGCTTAAATCGCCAGGGCAGCTCTGGAAACACCATATATTTT
- | TRBJ1-1 | TRBV27 | - | CASSIWGQMNTEAFF | TGTGCCAGCTCAATATGGGGGCAAATGAACACTGAAGCTTTCTTT
- | TRBJ1-2 | TRBV6-6 | - | CASEVEGGYYGYTF | TGTGCCAGCGAGGTCGAGGGGGGTTATTATGGCTACACCTTC
TRBD1 | TRBJ1-2 | TRBV4-3 | once | CASSQGASRDREANYGYTF | TGCGCCAGCAGCCAAGGAGCCAGCCGGGACAGGGAAGCGAACTATGGCTACACCTTC
- | TRBJ2-2 | TRBV7-7 | once | CASSLMGAGTGELFF | TGTGCCAGCAGCTTAATGGGGGCCGGCACCGGGGAGCTGTTTTTT
- | TRBJ1-2 | TRBV7-6 | - | CASSFPGESDYGYTF | TGTGCCAGCAGCTTTCCTGGGGAAAGTGACTATGGCTACACCTTC
- | TRBJ1-1 | TRBV11-3 | - | CASSLGLNTEAFF | TGTGCCAGCAGCTTGGGGTTGAACACTGAAGCTTTCTTT
TRBD2 | TRBJ2-3 | TRBV5-1 | - | CASTTGTSGRYTDTQYF | TGCGCCAGCACGACCGGGACTAGCGGGAGATACACAGATACGCAGTATTTT
- | TRBJ1-2 | TRBV30 | - | CAWSGGNYGYTF | TGTGCCTGGAGCGGGGGAAACTATGGCTACACCTTC
- | TRBJ1-4 | TRBV27 | - | CASSLLGQNEKLFF | TGTGCCAGCAGTTTATTGGGTCAGAATGAAAAACTGTTTTTT
- | TRBJ2-3 | TRBV7-2 | - | CASSSRRTDTQYF | TGTGCCAGCAGCTCGCGGCGCACAGATACGCAGTATTTT
TRBD2 | TRBJ2-5 | TRBV7-9 | - | CASSFGLAGEETQYF | TGTGCCAGCAGCTTCGGACTAGCGGGAGAAGAGACCCAGTACTTC
TRBD1 | TRBJ1-1 | TRBV2 | - | CASSDRGWNTEAFF | TGTGCCAGCAGTGACAGGGGGTGGAACACTGAAGCTTTCTTT